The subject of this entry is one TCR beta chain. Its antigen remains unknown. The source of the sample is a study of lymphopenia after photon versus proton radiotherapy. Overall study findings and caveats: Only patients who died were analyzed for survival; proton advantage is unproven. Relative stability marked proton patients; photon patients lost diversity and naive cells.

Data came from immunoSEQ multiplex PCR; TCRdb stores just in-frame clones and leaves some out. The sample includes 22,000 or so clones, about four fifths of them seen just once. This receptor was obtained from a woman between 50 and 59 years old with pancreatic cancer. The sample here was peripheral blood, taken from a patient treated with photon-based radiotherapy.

CDR3 nucleotides: TGCGCCAGCAGACAGGGCCGACAAGAGACCCAGTACTTC. As protein: CASRQGRQETQYF. The V and J genes are TRBV10-2 and TRBJ2-5; D might be TRBD1 (6 bases). CDR3 length: 13 residues. Per the germline V gene, CDR1 is WSHSY and CDR2 is SAAADI. Trimming pared 6 bases from V and 2 bases from J, leaving 10 bases between.